Listed below are T cell receptor beta chains from one sample, sequenced in a study of graft-versus-host responses after intestinal transplantation. The data were produced by immunoSEQ multiplex PCR, yet TCRdb's version contains in-frame clones alone and is incomplete. The table shows approximately 89,000 clones, with 75% to 95% occurring only once. This material consisted of PBMCs, taken approximately 470 days after intestinal transplant. Receptors originate from a human patient who received an intestinal transplant, so some T cells may come from the graft donor. Both conserved end residues are part of each CDR3. Fields, in order: J gene, V gene, D gene, clone size, CDR3 protein, CDR3 DNA. The D gene is left open where the match is weak. Not every row has a clone size; where given, it reads once, few, many or a size class.

j_call: TRBJ1-2; v_call: TRBV6-4; d_call: -; clone_size: -; cdr3_aa: CASSDSYGYTF; cdr3_nt: TGTGCCAGCAGTGACAGCTATGGCTACACCTTC
j_call: TRBJ1-2; v_call: TRBV7-9; d_call: -; clone_size: -; cdr3_aa: CASSLPNYGYTF; cdr3_nt: TGTGCCAGCAGCTTACCTAACTATGGCTACACCTTC
j_call: TRBJ2-1; v_call: TRBV6-1; d_call: -; clone_size: -; cdr3_aa: CASSGHRTTRNEQFF; cdr3_nt: TGTGCCAGCAGTGGACACAGGACCACTCGGAATGAGCAGTTCTTC
j_call: TRBJ1-1; v_call: TRBV7-3; d_call: TRBD1; clone_size: -; cdr3_aa: CASSPTGQAPAEAFF; cdr3_nt: TGTGCCAGCAGCCCAACTGGACAGGCTCCGGCTGAAGCTTTCTTT
j_call: TRBJ1-6; v_call: TRBV18; d_call: -; clone_size: -; cdr3_aa: CASWNRASNSPLHF; cdr3_nt: TGTGCCAGCTGGAACAGGGCCTCCAATTCACCCCTCCACTTT
j_call: TRBJ2-3; v_call: TRBV5-1; d_call: TRBD2; clone_size: -; cdr3_aa: CASSWRGGTDTQYF; cdr3_nt: TGCGCCAGCAGCTGGCGGGGGGGCACAGATACGCAGTATTTT
j_call: TRBJ2-5; v_call: TRBV7-8; d_call: -; clone_size: -; cdr3_aa: CASSLEAGSLVKTQYF; cdr3_nt: TGTGCCAGCAGCTTAGAGGCAGGGTCTCTTGTAAAGACCCAGTACTTC
j_call: TRBJ1-2; v_call: TRBV9; d_call: TRBD1; clone_size: -; cdr3_aa: CASSVVTGDGYTF; cdr3_nt: TGTGCCAGCAGCGTAGTAACAGGGGATGGCTACACCTTC
j_call: TRBJ1-5; v_call: TRBV29-1; d_call: -; clone_size: -; cdr3_aa: CSVEVDARQPQHF; cdr3_nt: TGCAGCGTTGAGGTAGACGCACGTCAGCCCCAGCATTTT
j_call: TRBJ1-6; v_call: TRBV9; d_call: TRBD1; clone_size: -; cdr3_aa: CASSVGSGQGSSYNSPLHF; cdr3_nt: TGTGCCAGCAGCGTAGGAAGCGGACAGGGTAGCTCCTATAATTCACCCCTCCACTTT
j_call: TRBJ2-1; v_call: TRBV10-2; d_call: -; clone_size: -; cdr3_aa: CASSREAHNEQFF; cdr3_nt: TGCGCCAGCAGCCGCGAGGCGCACAATGAGCAGTTCTTC
j_call: TRBJ2-7; v_call: TRBV6-1; d_call: TRBD1; clone_size: -; cdr3_aa: CAGRTGSYEQYF; cdr3_nt: TGTGCCGGCCGGACAGGGTCCTACGAGCAGTACTTC
j_call: TRBJ2-1; v_call: TRBV11-2; d_call: TRBD2; clone_size: -; cdr3_aa: CASSPGTSSYNEQFF; cdr3_nt: TGTGCCAGCAGCCCTGGGACTAGCTCCTACAATGAGCAGTTCTTC
j_call: TRBJ1-1; v_call: TRBV9; d_call: -; clone_size: -; cdr3_aa: CASSGQALQAFF; cdr3_nt: TGTGCCAGCAGCGGACAGGCACTCCAAGCTTTCTTT
j_call: TRBJ2-7; v_call: TRBV27; d_call: TRBD2; clone_size: -; cdr3_aa: CASSRTRTYEQYF; cdr3_nt: TGTGCCAGCAGCCGGACTAGAACCTACGAGCAGTACTTC
j_call: TRBJ1-2; v_call: TRBV5-6; d_call: TRBD1; clone_size: -; cdr3_aa: CASGLRDRGNNGYTF; cdr3_nt: TGTGCCAGCGGCCTCCGGGACAGGGGAAACAATGGCTACACCTTC
j_call: TRBJ1-4; v_call: TRBV12-5; d_call: TRBD1; clone_size: -; cdr3_aa: CASGQPGQGITNEKLFF; cdr3_nt: TGTGCTAGTGGTCAACCGGGACAGGGTATCACTAATGAAAAACTGTTTTTT
j_call: TRBJ1-5; v_call: TRBV19; d_call: -; clone_size: -; cdr3_aa: CASSIVGRGNQPQHF; cdr3_nt: TGTGCCAGTAGTATAGTAGGCAGGGGCAATCAGCCCCAGCATTTT
j_call: TRBJ2-7; v_call: TRBV27; d_call: TRBD1; clone_size: -; cdr3_aa: CASSLFWTGVEQYF; cdr3_nt: TGTGCCAGCAGTTTATTTTGGACAGGGGTAGAGCAGTACTTC
j_call: TRBJ1-1; v_call: TRBV6-5; d_call: -; clone_size: -; cdr3_aa: CASSYGQLNTEAFF; cdr3_nt: TGTGCCAGCAGTTACGGCCAATTGAACACTGAAGCTTTCTTT
j_call: TRBJ1-2; v_call: TRBV7-9; d_call: -; clone_size: -; cdr3_aa: CASSLGERVDGYTF; cdr3_nt: TGTGCCAGCAGCTTAGGAGAGAGGGTGGATGGCTACACCTTC
j_call: TRBJ2-7; v_call: TRBV21-1; d_call: -; clone_size: few; cdr3_aa: CASSKDGPYEQYF; cdr3_nt: TGTGCCAGCAGCAAAGACGGTCCCTACGAGCAGTACTTC
j_call: TRBJ1-1; v_call: TRBV5-1; d_call: -; clone_size: -; cdr3_aa: CASSLDPGSDTEAFF; cdr3_nt: TGCGCCAGCAGCTTGGACCCAGGGAGTGACACTGAAGCTTTCTTT